The T cell receptor (beta chain) described here comes from a study of blood T cell repertoires in COVID-19. Study overall: Italy, Spain and the United States were the sources of the convalescent and acute COVID-19 samples. The cDNA or gDNA used as material had been derived from T cells, B-cell-depleted T cells, or PBMCs.

This CDR3 is built from 14 residues. Trimming took off 0 bases at V and 8 bases at J, with 10 bases between the two ends. The germline gives CDR1 SGHVS, CDR2 FNYEAQ. Original processing methods: Amplification from reference gene primers served as the basis for estimated nucleated cell counts. Using immunoSEQ multiplex PCR, the repertoire was profiled, and TCRdb retains in-frame clones only, with some absent. V and J calls and clone size are as listed in that table; D and trimming were resolved from the DNA. The table lists 150,000 to 200,000 clones, 80% to 90% of them singletons. Enrolled during active infection, Seattle patients were then followed longitudinally.

The clonotype originates from a woman between 45 and 65 years old with COVID-19, enrolled during active disease. The sequenced sample was peripheral blood. The chain has TRBV7-6 and TRBJ1-4, with D maybe TRBD1 (5 bases). The CDR3 region has the DNA TGTGCCAGCAGCTTAGCGGGGGGATGGGAAAAACTGTTTTTT. Translation: CASSLAGGWEKLFF.